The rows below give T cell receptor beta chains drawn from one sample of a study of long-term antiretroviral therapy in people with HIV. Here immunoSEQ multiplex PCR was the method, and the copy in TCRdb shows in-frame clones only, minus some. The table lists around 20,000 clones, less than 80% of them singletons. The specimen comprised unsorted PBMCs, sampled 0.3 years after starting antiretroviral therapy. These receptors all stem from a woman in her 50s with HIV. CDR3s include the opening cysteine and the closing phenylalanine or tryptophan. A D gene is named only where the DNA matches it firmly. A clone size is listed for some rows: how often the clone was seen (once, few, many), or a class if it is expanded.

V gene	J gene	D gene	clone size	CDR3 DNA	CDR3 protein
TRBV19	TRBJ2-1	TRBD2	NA	TGTGCCAGTAGTATACTAGCGGGGGCCTCCTACAATGAGCAGTTCTTC	CASSILAGASYNEQFF
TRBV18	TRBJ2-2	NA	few	TGTGCCAGCTCCCAGCCAGGGACGGGCACCGGGGAGCTGTTTTTT	CASSQPGTGTGELFF
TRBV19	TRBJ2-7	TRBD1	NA	TGTGCCAGTAGTGCCGACAGGGGCTACGAGCAGTACTTC	CASSADRGYEQYF
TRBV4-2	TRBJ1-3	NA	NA	TGTGCCAGCAGCCAAGGGGTTAGGGGCGAAACTGGAAACACCATATATTTT	CASSQGVRGETGNTIYF
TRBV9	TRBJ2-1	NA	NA	TGTGCCAGCAGCTTCCGACAGGTGTACAATGAGCAGTTCTTC	CASSFRQVYNEQFF
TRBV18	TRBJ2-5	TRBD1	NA	TGTGCCAGCTCTTCCGGGACAGGGGAACGAGAGACCCAGTACTTC	CASSSGTGERETQYF
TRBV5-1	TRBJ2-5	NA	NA	TGCGCCAGCAGCTTGGGCAGGCTAGAGACCCAGTACTTC	CASSLGRLETQYF
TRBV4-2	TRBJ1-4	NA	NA	TGTGCCAGCAGCCACGGGCAGGGGTATGATGAAAAACTGTTTTTT	CASSHGQGYDEKLFF
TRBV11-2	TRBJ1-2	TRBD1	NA	TGTGCCAGCAGCCAAACAGGGGGGGGTGGCTACACCTTC	CASSQTGGGGYTF
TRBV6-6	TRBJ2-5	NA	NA	TGTGCCAGCAGTTTCGGCGGGGGCGGGGAGGAGACCCAGTACTTC	CASSFGGGGEETQYF
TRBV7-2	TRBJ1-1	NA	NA	TGTGCCAGCAGCTTAGGTCCCAGTGCGGGGCTAGCTTTCTTT	CASSLGPSAGLAFF
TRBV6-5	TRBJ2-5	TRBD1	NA	TGTGCCAGCAATGTTAGGGCGACAGGGACAGAGACCCAGTACTTC	CASNVRATGTETQYF
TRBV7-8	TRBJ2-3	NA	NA	TGTGCCAGCTTCCCTTCGTTCCCCACAGATACGCAGTATTTT	CASFPSFPTDTQYF
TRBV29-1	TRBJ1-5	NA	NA	TGCAGCGTTCGTACGGGCGTTGATCAGCCCCAGCATTTT	CSVRTGVDQPQHF
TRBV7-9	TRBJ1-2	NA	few	TGTGCCAGCAGCTTTTTGGGGAATGGCTACACCTTC	CASSFLGNGYTF
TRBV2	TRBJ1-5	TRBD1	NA	TGTGCCAGCAGTCCCGACAGGGGGCAGGGTCAGCCCCAGCATTTT	CASSPDRGQGQPQHF
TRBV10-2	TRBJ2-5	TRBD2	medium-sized	TGCGCCAGCAGCCAAACCACTAGCGGGGGCCTCGGGGAGACCCAGTACTTC	CASSQTTSGGLGETQYF
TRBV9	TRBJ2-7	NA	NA	TGTGCCAGCAGCGTAGACGGAAACTCCTACGAGCAGTACTTC	CASSVDGNSYEQYF
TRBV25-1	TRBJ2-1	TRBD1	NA	TGTGCCAGCAGTGCGAGAGTGGGGGGACAGGGACCCTACAATGAGCAGTTCTTC	CASSARVGGQGPYNEQFF
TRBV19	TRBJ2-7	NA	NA	TGTGCCAGTAGTATAAGTCCCAACTACGAGCAGTACTTC	CASSISPNYEQYF
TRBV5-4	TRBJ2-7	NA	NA	TGTGCCAGCAGCTTGCCCGGGCCCCTCTCCTACGAGCAGTACTTC	CASSLPGPLSYEQYF
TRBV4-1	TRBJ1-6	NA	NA	TGCGCCAGCAGCCAGTATACAGATTATAATTCACCCCTCCACTTT	CASSQYTDYNSPLHF
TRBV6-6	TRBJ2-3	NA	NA	TGTGCCAGCAGGAACGGCGGGGCCCTAACAGATACGCAGTATTTT	CASRNGGALTDTQYF
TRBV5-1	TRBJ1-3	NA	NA	TGCGCCAGCAGCTCTTGGACAGCCAGCTCTGGAAACACCATATATTTT	CASSSWTASSGNTIYF
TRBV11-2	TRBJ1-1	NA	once	TGTGCCAGCAGCTTAGATTCCCCCCCAGGAACTGAAGCTTTCTTT	CASSLDSPPGTEAFF
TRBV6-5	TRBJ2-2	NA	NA	TGTGCCAGCAGTTACGGAGGGTTCGGCACCGGGGAGCTGTTTTTT	CASSYGGFGTGELFF
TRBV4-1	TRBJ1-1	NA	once	TGCGCCAGCAGCCCGGGACCCGCAGGGTCACGGATAGAAGCTTTCTTT	CASSPGPAGSRIEAFF
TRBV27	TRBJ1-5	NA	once	TGTGCCAGCAGTTTATCGTCAGGGGAGGGACAGCCCCAGCATTTT	CASSLSSGEGQPQHF
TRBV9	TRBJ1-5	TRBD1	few	TGTGCCAGCAGCAGTCGGGACAGGCCTAATCAGCCCCAGCATTTT	CASSSRDRPNQPQHF
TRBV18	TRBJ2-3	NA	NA	TGTGCCAGCTCCAAGTTAAGGGGGACTAGCACAGATACGCAGTATTTT	CASSKLRGTSTDTQYF
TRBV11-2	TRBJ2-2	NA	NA	TGTGCCAGCAGCATTATAACTAGGTCCGGGGAGCTGTTTTTT	CASSIITRSGELFF
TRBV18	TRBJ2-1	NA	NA	TGTGCCAGCTCCTCTTGGGCTAGCGAGGACAATGAGCAGTTCTTC	CASSSWASEDNEQFF
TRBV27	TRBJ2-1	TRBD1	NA	TGTGCCAGCAGTTTATCGCTGGGACAGATAAACAATGAGCAGTTCTTC	CASSLSLGQINNEQFF
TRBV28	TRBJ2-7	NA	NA	TGTGCCAGCAGTCCCCCAACGGGATTAGAGCAGTACTTC	CASSPPTGLEQYF
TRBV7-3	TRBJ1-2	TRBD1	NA	TGTGCCAGCAGCCCACAGGGACAGACTAACTATGGCTACACCTTC	CASSPQGQTNYGYTF
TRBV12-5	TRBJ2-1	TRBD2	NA	TGTGCTAGTGGTTTGGAGCTAGCGGGGGGCTACAATGAGCAGTTCTTC	CASGLELAGGYNEQFF
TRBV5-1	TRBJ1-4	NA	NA	TGCGCCAGCAGCCCCGGGGGGACTAATGAAAAACTGTTTTTT	CASSPGGTNEKLFF
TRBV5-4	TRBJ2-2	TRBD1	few	TGTGCCAGCAGCCCCGGGACAGGGGTCACCGGGGAGCTGTTTTTT	CASSPGTGVTGELFF
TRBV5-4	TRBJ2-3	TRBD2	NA	TGTGCCAGCAGCCGGGGGGGCCCTAGCACAGATACGCAGTATTTT	CASSRGGPSTDTQYF
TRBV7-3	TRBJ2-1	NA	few	TGTGCCAGCAGCCTAAGCCGCCTAGGGGCGTCCAATGAGCAGTTCTTC	CASSLSRLGASNEQFF